The source of this TCR beta chain is a study of T cells in Graves' hyperthyroidism and ophthalmopathy. Broader study findings: A model built on 13 V-J features separated ophthalmopathy from stable hyperthyroidism. Most thyroid clonotypes expanded above 0.001 were also detected in blood.

Amplification targeted TCR beta CDR3 regions from RNA transcripts. Using the HTBI primer set, a first-round RT-PCR was run on the TCR CDR3. TCRdb redid the calling of the multiplex PCR reads with MiXCR, one entry per CDR3 protein. The data show about 660,000 distinct CDR3 sequences, about 45% seen once. From germline, CDR1 is DFQATT and CDR2 SNEGSKA (reference sequence). V was pared by 2 bases and J by 14 bases, with 12 bases between. CDR3 size: 11 residues. This clonotype was detected many times. Its antigen is currently unknown. The sequence derives from an adult man with Graves' disease, either hyperthyroidism or ophthalmopathy (not recorded which). The material sequenced was peripheral blood or thyroid tissue (not recorded which). The chain uses TRBV20-1 and TRBJ1-4; D perhaps matches TRBD1 (5 bases). The CDR3 DNA reads TGCAGTGCTAGACAGGGATTACTCCTGTTTTTT. Its protein is CSARQGLLLFF.